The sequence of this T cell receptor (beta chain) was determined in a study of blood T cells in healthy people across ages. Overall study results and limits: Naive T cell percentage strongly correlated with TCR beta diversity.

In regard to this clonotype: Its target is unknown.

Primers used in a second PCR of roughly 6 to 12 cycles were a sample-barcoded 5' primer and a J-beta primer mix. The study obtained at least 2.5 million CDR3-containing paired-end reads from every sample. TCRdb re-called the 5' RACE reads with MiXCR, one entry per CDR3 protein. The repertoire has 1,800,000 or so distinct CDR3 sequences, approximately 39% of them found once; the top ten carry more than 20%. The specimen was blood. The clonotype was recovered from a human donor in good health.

The CDR3 reads CASSLWDRGGTEAFF. As DNA, the CDR3 is TGTGCCAGCAGCTTGTGGGACAGGGGGGGCACTGAAGCTTTCTTT. This sequence joins TRBV5-5 and TRBJ1-1; 11 bases align to TRBD1. The V gene end was trimmed by 1 base and the J gene end by 4 bases; junction bases not matched to a gene: 3. CDR3 length equals 15 residues. Germline V gene sequence: CDR1 SGHKS, CDR2 YYEKEE (reference sequence).